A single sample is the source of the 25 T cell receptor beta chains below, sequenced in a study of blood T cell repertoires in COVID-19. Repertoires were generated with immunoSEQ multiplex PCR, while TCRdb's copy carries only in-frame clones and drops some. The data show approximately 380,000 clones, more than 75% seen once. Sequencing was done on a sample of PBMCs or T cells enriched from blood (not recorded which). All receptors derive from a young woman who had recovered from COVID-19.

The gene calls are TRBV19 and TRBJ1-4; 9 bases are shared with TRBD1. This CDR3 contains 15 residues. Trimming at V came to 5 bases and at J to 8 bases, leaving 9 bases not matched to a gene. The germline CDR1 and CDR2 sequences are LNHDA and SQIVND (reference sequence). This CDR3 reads CASSSYGTGWEKLFF. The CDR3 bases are TGTGCCAGTAGTTCCTATGGGACAGGGTGGGAAAAACTGTTTTTT.

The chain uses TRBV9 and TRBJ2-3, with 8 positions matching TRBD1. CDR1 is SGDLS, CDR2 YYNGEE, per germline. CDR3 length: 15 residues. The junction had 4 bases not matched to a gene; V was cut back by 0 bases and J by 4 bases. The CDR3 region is CASSVAPGGADTQYF. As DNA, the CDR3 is TGTGCCAGCAGCGTAGCCCCAGGGGGCGCAGATACGCAGTATTTT.

The CDR3 DNA is TGTGCCAGCCTAAATGGGCAGTCCTATTTCTCCTACGAGCAGTACTTC. Translation: CASLNGQSYFSYEQYF. The V call is TRBV21-1, the J call TRBJ2-7; the table names TRBD1, a call not compared with the DNA. TRBV21-1 is tagged as a pseudogene. The CDR3 consists of 16 residues.

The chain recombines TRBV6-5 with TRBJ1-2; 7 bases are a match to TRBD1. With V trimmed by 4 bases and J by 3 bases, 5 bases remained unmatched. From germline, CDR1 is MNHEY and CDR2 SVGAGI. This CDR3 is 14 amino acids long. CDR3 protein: CASSFQGVDYGYTF. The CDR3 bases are TGTGCCAGCAGTTTCCAGGGGGTAGACTATGGCTACACCTTC.

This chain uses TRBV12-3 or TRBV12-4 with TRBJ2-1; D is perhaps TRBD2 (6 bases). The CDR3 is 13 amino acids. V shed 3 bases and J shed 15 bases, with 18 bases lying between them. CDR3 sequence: CASSFGPTGDSFF. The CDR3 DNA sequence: TGTGCCAGCAGTTTTGGGCCGACGGGAGATTCGTTCTTC.

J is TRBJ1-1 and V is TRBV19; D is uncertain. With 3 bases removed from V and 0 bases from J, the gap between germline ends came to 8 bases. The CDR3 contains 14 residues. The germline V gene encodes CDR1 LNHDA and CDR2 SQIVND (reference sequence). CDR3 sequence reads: CASSMAHMNTEAFF. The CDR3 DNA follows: TGTGCCAGTAGTATGGCACACATGAACACTGAAGCTTTCTTT.

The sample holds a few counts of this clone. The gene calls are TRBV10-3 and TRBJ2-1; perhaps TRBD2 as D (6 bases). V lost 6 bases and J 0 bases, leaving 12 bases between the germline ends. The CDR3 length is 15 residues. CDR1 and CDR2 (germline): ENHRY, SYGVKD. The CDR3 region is CAISGGLPSYNEQFF. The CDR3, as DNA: TGTGCCATCAGCGGGGGACTCCCCTCCTACAATGAGCAGTTCTTC.

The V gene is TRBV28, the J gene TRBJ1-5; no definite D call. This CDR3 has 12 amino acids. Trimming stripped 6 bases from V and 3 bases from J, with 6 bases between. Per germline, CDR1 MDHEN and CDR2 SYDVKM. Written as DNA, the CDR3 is TGTGCCAGCAGACTCCTCAATCAGCCCCAGCATTTT. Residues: CASRLLNQPQHF.

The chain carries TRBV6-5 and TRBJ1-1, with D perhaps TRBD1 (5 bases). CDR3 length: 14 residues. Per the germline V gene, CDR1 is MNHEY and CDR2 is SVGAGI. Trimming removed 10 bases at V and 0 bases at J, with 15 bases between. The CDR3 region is CATRGRPMNTEAFF. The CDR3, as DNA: TGTGCCACGCGGGGCAGACCCATGAACACTGAAGCTTTCTTT.

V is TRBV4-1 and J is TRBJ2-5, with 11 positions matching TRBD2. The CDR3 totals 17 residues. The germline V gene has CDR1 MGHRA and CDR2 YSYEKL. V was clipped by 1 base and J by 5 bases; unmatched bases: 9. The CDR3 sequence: CASSQGALAGGRETQYF. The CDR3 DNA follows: TGCGCCAGCAGCCAAGGGGCCCTAGCGGGGGGACGTGAGACCCAGTACTTC.

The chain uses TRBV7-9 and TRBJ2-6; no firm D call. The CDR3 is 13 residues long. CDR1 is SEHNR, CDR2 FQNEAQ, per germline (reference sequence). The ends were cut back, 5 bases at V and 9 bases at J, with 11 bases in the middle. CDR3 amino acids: CASSQLEDNVLTF. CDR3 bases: TGTGCCAGCAGCCAACTTGAGGACAACGTCCTGACTTTC.

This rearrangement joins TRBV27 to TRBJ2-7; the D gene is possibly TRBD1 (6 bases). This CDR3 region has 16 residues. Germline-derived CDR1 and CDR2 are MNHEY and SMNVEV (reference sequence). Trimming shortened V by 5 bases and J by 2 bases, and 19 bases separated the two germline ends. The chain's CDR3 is CASSETGTLFTYEQYF. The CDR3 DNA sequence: TGTGCCAGCAGTGAGACCGGGACACTCTTTACCTACGAGCAGTACTTC.

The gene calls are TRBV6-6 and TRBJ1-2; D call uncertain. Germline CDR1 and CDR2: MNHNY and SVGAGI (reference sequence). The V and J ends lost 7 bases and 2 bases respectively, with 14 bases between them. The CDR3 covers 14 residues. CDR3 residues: CASNQDTTNYGYTF. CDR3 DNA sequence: TGTGCCAGCAACCAGGATACAACAAACTATGGCTACACCTTC.

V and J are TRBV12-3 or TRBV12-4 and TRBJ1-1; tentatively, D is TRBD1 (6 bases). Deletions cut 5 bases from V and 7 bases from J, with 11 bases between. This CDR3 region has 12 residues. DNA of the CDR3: TGTGCCAGCAGTCTGACAGGCCTTGAAGCTTTCTTT. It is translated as CASSLTGLEAFF.

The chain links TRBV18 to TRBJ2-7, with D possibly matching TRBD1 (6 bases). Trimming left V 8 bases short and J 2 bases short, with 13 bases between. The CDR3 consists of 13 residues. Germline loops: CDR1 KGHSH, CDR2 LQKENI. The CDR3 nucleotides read TGTGCCAGCGGACCGGACAGCACCTACGAGCAGTACTTC. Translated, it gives CASGPDSTYEQYF.

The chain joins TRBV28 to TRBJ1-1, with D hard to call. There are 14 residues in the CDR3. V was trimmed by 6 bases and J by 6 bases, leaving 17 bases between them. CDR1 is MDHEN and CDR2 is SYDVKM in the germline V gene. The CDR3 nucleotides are TGTGCCAGCAGCCTCGCGGGCTCCGGGGCTGAAGCTTTCTTT. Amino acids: CASSLAGSGAEAFF. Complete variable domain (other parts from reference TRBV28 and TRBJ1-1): DVKVTQSSRYLVKRTGEKVFLECVQDMDHENMFWYRQDPGLGLRLIYFSYDVKMKEKGDIPEGYSVSREKKERFSLILESASTNQTSMYLCASSLAGSGAEAFFGQGTRLTVV.

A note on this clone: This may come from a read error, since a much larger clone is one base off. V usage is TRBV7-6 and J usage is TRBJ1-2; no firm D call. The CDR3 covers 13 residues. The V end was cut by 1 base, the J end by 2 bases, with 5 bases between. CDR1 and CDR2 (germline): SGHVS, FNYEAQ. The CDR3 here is CASSLDQNYGYTF. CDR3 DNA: TGTGCCAGCAGCTTAGACCAGAACTATGGCTACACCTTC.

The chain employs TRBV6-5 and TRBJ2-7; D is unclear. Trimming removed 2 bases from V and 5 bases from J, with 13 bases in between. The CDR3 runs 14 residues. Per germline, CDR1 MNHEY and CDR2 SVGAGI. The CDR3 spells CASSYDPGINEQYF. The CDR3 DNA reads TGTGCCAGCAGTTACGACCCGGGTATCAACGAGCAGTACTTC.

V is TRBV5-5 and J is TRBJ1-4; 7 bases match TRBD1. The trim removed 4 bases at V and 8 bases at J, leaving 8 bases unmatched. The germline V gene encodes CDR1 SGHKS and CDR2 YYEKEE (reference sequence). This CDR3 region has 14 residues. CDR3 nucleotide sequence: TGTGCCAGCAGCCGACAGGGCCAAGGGGAAAAACTGTTTTTT. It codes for CASSRQGQGEKLFF. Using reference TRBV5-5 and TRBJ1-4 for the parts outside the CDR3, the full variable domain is DAGVTQSPTHLIKTRGQQVTLRCSPISGHKSVSWYQQVLGQGPQFIFQYYEKEERGRGNFPDRFSARQFPNYSSELNVNALLLGDSALYLCASSRQGQGEKLFFGSGTQLSVL.

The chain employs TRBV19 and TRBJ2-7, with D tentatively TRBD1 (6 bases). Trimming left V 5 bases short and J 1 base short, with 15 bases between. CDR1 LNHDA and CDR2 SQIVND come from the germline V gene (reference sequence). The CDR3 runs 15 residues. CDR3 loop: CASSPFSGQSYEQYF. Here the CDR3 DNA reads TGTGCCAGTAGTCCCTTCTCCGGACAGTCCTACGAGCAGTACTTC.

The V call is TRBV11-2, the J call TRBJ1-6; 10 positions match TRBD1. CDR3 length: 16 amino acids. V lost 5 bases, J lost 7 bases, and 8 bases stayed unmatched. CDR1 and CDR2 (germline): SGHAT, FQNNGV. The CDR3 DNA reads TGTGCCAGCAGCACTACCGGGACAGGGGCGAATTCACCCCTCCACTTT. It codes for CASSTTGTGANSPLHF.

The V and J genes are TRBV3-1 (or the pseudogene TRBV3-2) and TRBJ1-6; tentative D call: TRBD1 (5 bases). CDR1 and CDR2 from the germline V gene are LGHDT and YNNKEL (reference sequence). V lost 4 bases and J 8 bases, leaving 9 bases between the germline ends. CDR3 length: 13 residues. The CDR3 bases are TGTGCCAGCAGCCCCGACAGACATTCACCCCTCCACTTT. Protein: CASSPDRHSPLHF.

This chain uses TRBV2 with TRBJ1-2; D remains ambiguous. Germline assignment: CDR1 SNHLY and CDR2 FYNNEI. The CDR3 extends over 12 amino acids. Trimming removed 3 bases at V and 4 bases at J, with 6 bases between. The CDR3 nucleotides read TGTGCCAGCAGTGACAGGCCCTATGGCTACACCTTC. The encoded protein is CASSDRPYGYTF.

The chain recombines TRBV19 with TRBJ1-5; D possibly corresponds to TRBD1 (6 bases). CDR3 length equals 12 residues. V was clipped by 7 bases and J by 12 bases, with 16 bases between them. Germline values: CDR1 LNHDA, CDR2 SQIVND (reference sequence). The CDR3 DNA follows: TGTGCCAGTACCTCGGGGGGGGCGAACCAGCATTTT. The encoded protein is CASTSGGANQHF.

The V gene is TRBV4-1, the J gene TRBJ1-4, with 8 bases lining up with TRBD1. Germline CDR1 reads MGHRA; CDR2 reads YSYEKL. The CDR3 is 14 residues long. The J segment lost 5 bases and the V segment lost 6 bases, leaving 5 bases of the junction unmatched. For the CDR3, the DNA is TGCGCCAGCAGTCCAAGGACAGGGAATGAAAAACTGTTTTTT. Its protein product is CASSPRTGNEKLFF.